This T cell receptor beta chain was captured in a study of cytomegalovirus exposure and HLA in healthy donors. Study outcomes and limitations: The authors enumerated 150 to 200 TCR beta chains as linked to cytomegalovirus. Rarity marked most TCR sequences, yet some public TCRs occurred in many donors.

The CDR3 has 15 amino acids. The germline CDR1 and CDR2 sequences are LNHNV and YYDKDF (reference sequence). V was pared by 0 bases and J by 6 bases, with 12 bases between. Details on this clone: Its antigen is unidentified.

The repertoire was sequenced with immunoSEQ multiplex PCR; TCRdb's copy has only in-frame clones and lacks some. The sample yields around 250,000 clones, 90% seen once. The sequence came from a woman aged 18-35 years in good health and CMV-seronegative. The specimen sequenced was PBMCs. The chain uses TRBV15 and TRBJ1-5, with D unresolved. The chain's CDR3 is CATSRDRGLGQPQHF. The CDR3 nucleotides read TGTGCCACCAGCAGAGATCGGGGATTAGGTCAGCCCCAGCATTTT.